What follows are 21 T cell receptor beta chains derived from one specimen sequenced in a study of Ad26.COV2.S vaccination and SARS-CoV-2 variants. Treatment indicated: 19 received Ad26.COV2.S at low or high dose, single or two shots; roughly five received placebo; per-sample allocation not given. The study sampled participants on day 63 after the first vaccine or placebo injection. Using immunoSEQ multiplex PCR, the repertoire was profiled, and TCRdb retains in-frame clones only, with some absent. This table holds roughly 350,000 clones, around 89% found once. The sample was peripheral blood, taken in a trial of Ad26.COV2.S vaccine versus placebo. The receptor set was obtained from a person between 18 and 65 years old who received the Ad26.COV2.S COVID-19 vaccine or a placebo.

V usage is TRBV5-5 and J usage is TRBJ1-1, with TRBD1 matching 7 bases. The CDR3 is 16 residues long. Germline V gene lookup returns CDR1 SGHKS and CDR2 YYEKEE (reference sequence). V lost 2 bases to trimming and J lost 6 bases; unmatched junction nucleotides: 13. CDR3 DNA sequence: TGTGCCAGCAGCTTCCAACCGGGACAGTTTATCGCTGAAGCTTTCTTT. It translates to CASSFQPGQFIAEAFF.

This chain uses TRBV25-1 with TRBJ2-5; 9 bases are shared with TRBD1. Germline CDR1 is MGHDK and CDR2 is SYGVNS. CDR3 size: 14 residues. J was trimmed by 1 base and V by 6 bases; bases with no gene match: 3. CDR3 sequence reads: CASSTGGFQETQYF. The CDR3 coding sequence is TGTGCCAGCAGCACAGGGGGCTTCCAAGAGACCCAGTACTTC.

The count of this clone is one. This chain connects TRBV11-2 to TRBJ1-3; TRBD1 might be the D (5 bases). The CDR3 runs to 17 residues. Trimming removed 5 bases at V and 0 bases at J, with 17 bases between. Germline loops: CDR1 SGHAT, CDR2 FQNNGV. CDR3 loop: CASSPREGAHSGNTIYF. The CDR3, as DNA: TGTGCCAGCAGCCCCCGAGAAGGGGCTCACTCTGGAAACACCATATATTTT.

The chain links TRBV2 to TRBJ1-2; the D is unclear. CDR1 and CDR2 (germline): SNHLY, FYNNEI. V was pared by 3 bases and J by 8 bases, with 10 bases between. The CDR3 has 12 amino acids. The CDR3 region has the DNA TGTGCCAGCAGTGACGTAGGGTACGGCTACACCTTC. Amino acid sequence: CASSDVGYGYTF.

The J gene is TRBJ2-5, the V gene TRBV14; D gene ambiguous. The V gene lost 0 bases and the J gene lost 5 bases, with 7 bases spanning the gap. The CDR3 totals 13 residues. The germline gives CDR1 SGHDN, CDR2 FVKESK. Written as DNA, the CDR3 is TGTGCCAGCAGCCAAGATCTAGTGGAGACCCAGTACTTC. This translates into CASSQDLVETQYF.

The count of this clone is one. This rearrangement joins TRBV30 to TRBJ2-2; D perhaps matches TRBD2 (5 bases). Trimming left V 3 bases short and J 3 bases short, with 14 bases between. CDR1 is GTSNPN, CDR2 SVGIG, per germline (reference sequence). The CDR3 extends over 15 amino acids. CDR3 sequence reads: CAWSKGTSYTGELFF. In DNA form, the CDR3 reads TGTGCCTGGAGCAAAGGCACTAGTTACACCGGGGAGCTGTTTTTT.

The V and J genes are TRBV7-8 and TRBJ1-5, with D possibly being TRBD1 (6 bases). The CDR3 spans 14 residues. Deletions cut 8 bases from V and 0 bases from J, with 11 bases between. Per the germline V gene, CDR1 is SGHVS and CDR2 is FQNEAQ. The CDR3, as DNA: TGTGCCAGCCAAGGGACATATAGCAATCAGCCCCAGCATTTT. It is translated as CASQGTYSNQPQHF.

The rearrangement links TRBV6-1 to TRBJ1-1; D uncertain. V was shortened by 2 bases and J by 7 bases, with 8 bases between the two germline ends. Germline loops: CDR1 MNHNS, CDR2 SASEGT. The CDR3 is 12 residues long. CDR3 DNA: TGTGCCAGCAGTGAAAGGCATAGTGAAGCTTTCTTT. Its translation: CASSERHSEAFF.

J is TRBJ1-1 and V is TRBV19, with 7 bases lining up with TRBD1. Looked up from germline, CDR1 is LNHDA and CDR2 is SQIVND (reference sequence). V trimming: 2 bases; J trimming: 1 base; junction bases outside the gene matches: 4. This CDR3 is 15 amino acids long. CDR3 region: CASSIRGTANTEAFF. CDR3 bases: TGTGCCAGTAGTATACGGGGGACAGCGAACACTGAAGCTTTCTTT.

This clone is a singleton in its sample. The chain carries TRBV24-1 and TRBJ2-1; 7 positions agree with TRBD2. Germline CDR1 reads KGHDR; CDR2 reads SFDVKD. Unmatched junction bases numbered 5, after V lost 3 bases and J lost 4 bases. The CDR3 sequence is 15 residues long. DNA for the CDR3: TGTGCCACCAGTGATAATCGAGCGGGATACAATGAGCAGTTCTTC. Its protein product is CATSDNRAGYNEQFF.

This chain uses TRBV6-2 or TRBV6-3 with TRBJ2-7; D may be TRBD1 (5 bases). The V gene lost 0 bases and the J gene lost 3 bases, with 12 bases spanning the gap. This CDR3 contains 15 residues. Germline CDR1 is MNHEY and CDR2 is SVGEGT. The DNA of the CDR3 is TGTGCCAGCAGTTACTCGACTCCTACAGGCTACGAGCAGTACTTC. Amino acid sequence: CASSYSTPTGYEQYF.

This clone was recorded a few times. V gene TRBV7-9 combines with J gene TRBJ1-2; unclear D gene. Trimming stripped 5 bases from V and 3 bases from J, with 7 bases between. Per the germline V gene, CDR1 is SEHNR and CDR2 is FQNEAQ (reference sequence). CDR3 length: 12 residues. Here the CDR3 DNA reads TGTGCCAGCAGCGCCGGACACTATGGCTACACCTTC. Residues: CASSAGHYGYTF.

This clone was found once. The V call is TRBV7-2, the J call TRBJ2-7; 10 bases map to TRBD2. Germline V lookup: CDR1 SGHTA, CDR2 FQGNSA. V lost 1 base to trimming and J lost 5 bases; unmatched junction nucleotides: 5. This CDR3 has 15 amino acids. DNA of the CDR3: TGTGCCAGCAGCTTAGGGCTAGCGGGAGTCAACGAGCAGTACTTC. It encodes CASSLGLAGVNEQYF.

The chain carries TRBV27 and TRBJ1-5; D not resolved. Germline CDR1 reads MNHEY; CDR2 reads SMNVEV (reference sequence). This CDR3 is 14 amino acids long. The ends were cut back, 3 bases at V and 7 bases at J, with 13 bases in the middle. The DNA of the CDR3 is TGTGCCAGCAGTTTGCGACCGGGAAGGCAGCCCCAGCATTTT. Its protein is CASSLRPGRQPQHF.

The chain carries TRBV13 and TRBJ2-2; 10 nucleotides align to TRBD1. Germline V lookup: CDR1 PRHDT, CDR2 FYEKMQ (reference sequence). J was trimmed by 0 bases and V by 5 bases; bases with no gene match: 6. The CDR3 length is 17 residues. CDR3 amino acids: CASSPRDRGANTGELFF. CDR3 DNA sequence: TGTGCCAGCAGCCCCCGGGACAGGGGAGCGAACACCGGGGAGCTGTTTTTT.

V usage is TRBV4-3 and J usage is TRBJ1-5; weak D call: TRBD1 (6 bases). From germline, CDR1 is LGHNA and CDR2 YSLEER. This CDR3 is built from 14 residues. Trimming cost V 3 bases and J 1 base, with 7 bases left between them. The CDR3 coding sequence is TGCGCCAGCAGCCAGACAGGAAGCAATCAGCCCCAGCATTTT. It codes for CASSQTGSNQPQHF.

The chain has TRBV18 and TRBJ2-7; D assignment may be TRBD1 or TRBD2 (5 bases each). From germline, CDR1 is KGHSH and CDR2 LQKENI. The CDR3 sequence is 13 residues long. V was pared by 6 bases and J by 6 bases, with 15 bases between. DNA for the CDR3: TGTGCCAGCTCCGGAATCAGGGAGAGCGAGCAGTACTTC. Translation gives CASSGIRESEQYF.

CDR3 amino acids: CASRPQGSGYEQYF. The DNA for the CDR3 is TGTGCCAGTAGGCCACAGGGTTCGGGGTACGAGCAGTACTTC. V and J are TRBV19 and TRBJ2-7, with D maybe TRBD1 (6 bases). Germline CDR1 LNHDA, CDR2 SQIVND (reference sequence). Trimming shortened V by 6 bases and J by 4 bases, and 16 bases separated the two germline ends. This CDR3 spans 14 amino acids.

V gene TRBV29-1 combines with J gene TRBJ1-3; D is ambiguous. V lost 4 bases and J 0 bases, leaving 4 bases between the germline ends. The CDR3 is made up of 12 amino acids. Germline V lookup: CDR1 SQVTM, CDR2 ANQGSEA. In nucleotides, the CDR3 is TGCAGCGTTGCCCCCTCTGGAAACACCATATATTTT. It is translated as CSVAPSGNTIYF.

This clone has only a few counts. The chain employs TRBV18 and TRBJ2-1, with D unclear. Trimming cost V 1 base and J 0 bases, with 4 bases left between them. The CDR3 contains 14 residues. Germline CDR1 KGHSH, CDR2 LQKENI. The CDR3 loop is CASSPQSSYNEQFF. CDR3 DNA: TGTGCCAGCTCACCACAGAGCTCCTACAATGAGCAGTTCTTC.

The V call is TRBV30, the J call TRBJ2-7, with 8 bases lining up with TRBD1. The CDR3 loop spans 15 amino acids. V dropped 3 bases and J dropped 6; count of bases not matched to a gene: 13. In germline, CDR1 is GTSNPN, CDR2 SVGIG (reference sequence). This CDR3 reads CAWSKGQALTLEQYF. The CDR3 DNA is TGTGCCTGGAGCAAGGGACAGGCCCTTACCCTCGAGCAGTACTTC.